The 14 T cell receptor beta chains below were found in one sample sequenced in a study of tumor and adjacent non-tumor tissue in lung cancer. A modified ARM-PCR protocol with three rounds of nested PCR amplified TCRbeta. TCRdb redid the calling of the multiplex PCR reads with MiXCR, one entry per CDR3 protein. Of roughly 76,000 distinct CDR3 sequences in the sample, around two thirds were seen once. RNA was extracted from bulk tissue without any cell sorting. The sample consisted of lung tumor tissue. The receptors originated from a woman in her sixties or seventies with non-small cell lung cancer.

Notes on this clonotype: Because the CDR3 is missing its conserved closing phenylalanine or tryptophan, this is likely a read error. The chain recombines TRBV20-1 with TRBJ2-1; 9 bases agree with TRBD2. This CDR3 is 18 amino acids long. Germline lookup yields CDR1 DFQATT and CDR2 SNEGSKA (reference sequence). The V gene end was trimmed by 4 bases and the J gene end by 9 bases; junction bases not matched to a gene: 22. CDR3 nucleotide sequence: TGCAGTGCTAATTTTAGGGCTAGCGGGATCACTTTACGTGGTGAGCAGTTCTCC. The encoded protein is CSANFRASGITLRGEQFS.

Regarding this clonotype: This may stem from a read error, because a much larger clone lies one nucleotide away. The CDR3 does not close with the conserved phenylalanine or tryptophan, likely indicating a read error. The chain links TRBV7-2 to TRBJ2-7; 7 bases align to TRBD2. Germline values: CDR1 SGHTA, CDR2 FQGNSA. CDR3 length: 19 residues. J lost 3 bases, V lost 5 bases, and 22 bases had no gene match. The CDR3 protein is CASSIRRLAQRSDSYEQYS. CDR3 DNA: TGTGCCAGCAGCATAAGAAGACTAGCACAAAGGTCTGACAGCTACGAGCAGTACTCC.

Notes on this clonotype: The junction differs from germline at one of its ends, possibly a read error. This chain connects TRBV29-1 to TRBJ2-1; D might be TRBD2 (6 bases). The germline V gene has CDR1 SQVTM and CDR2 ANQGSEA. The CDR3 is 13 residues long. The CDR3 sequence is CNVGRESIDEQFF. The CDR3, as DNA: TGCAACGTTGGACGGGAGTCCATCGACGAGCAGTTCTTC.

On this clonotype itself: A much larger clonotype is one base distant, so this may be a read error. The genes are TRBV28 and TRBJ1-5, with 8 bases identical to TRBD1. The CDR3 runs to 16 residues. Germline lookup yields CDR1 MDHEN and CDR2 SYDVKM. The CDR3 nucleotides are TGTTCCAGCAATCCCGGAGGACAGGGCGGCAATCAGCCCCAGCATTTT. This gives the protein CSSNPGGQGGNQPQHF.

About this clonotype: Germline and junction disagree at one end, which may indicate a read error. The CDR3 loop is CSVARGQGNQHQHF. The CDR3 DNA reads TGCAGCGTTGCCCGCGGACAGGGCAATCAGCACCAGCATTTT. The rearrangement links TRBV29-1 to TRBJ1-5; the match to TRBD1 covers 8 bases. From germline, CDR1 is SQVTM and CDR2 ANQGSEA. The CDR3 is made up of 14 amino acids.

With regard to this clonotype: No conserved phenylalanine or tryptophan ends this CDR3, so it is likely a read error. This sequence joins TRBV12-3 or TRBV12-4 and TRBJ2-1; D perhaps matches TRBD2 (5 bases). The CDR3 length is 15 residues. The V gene lost 3 bases and the J gene lost 6 bases, with 15 bases spanning the gap. The CDR3 nucleotides are TGTGCCAGCAGTTTCGCCGGGCCTAGCTCCAATGAGCAGTTCCTC. Translated, it gives CASSFAGPSSNEQFL.

V usage is TRBV5-1 and J usage is TRBJ1-2; no clear D gene. This CDR3 spans 14 amino acids. V was trimmed by 4 bases and J by 11 bases, leaving 21 bases between them. Germline CDR1 reads SGHRS; CDR2 reads YFSETQ. The chain's CDR3 is CASSPRVAPDAYTF. The CDR3 DNA reads TGCGCCAGCAGCCCTAGAGTGGCACCGGACGCTTACACCTTC.

In its sample, this clonotype was seen a few times. This CDR3 fails to terminate in the conserved phenylalanine or tryptophan, so it likely reflects a read error. The genes are TRBV10-2 and TRBJ1-2; no clear D. The CDR3 runs to 11 residues. Germline CDR1 and CDR2: WSHSY and SAAADI. V lost 7 bases and J lost 4, with 7 bases in between. DNA for the CDR3: TGCGCCAGCAATCCTTCCTATGGCTACACCTTA. Its protein product is CASNPSYGYTL.

In the case of this clonotype: The conserved phenylalanine or tryptophan is not found at the CDR3 terminus, so this likely reflects a read error. The chain uses TRBV6-6 and TRBJ1-1, with D perhaps TRBD1 (5 bases). The CDR3 consists of 11 residues. Per the germline V gene, CDR1 is MNHNY and CDR2 is SVGAGI (reference sequence). CDR3 nucleotides: TGCGCCAGTGCGACAGACACTGAAGCTTTCTAT. As protein: CASATDTEAFY.

Turning to this clonotype: Germline and junction disagree at one end, which may indicate a read error. V is TRBV5-6 and J is TRBJ2-7, with unresolved D. Germline V gene data show CDR1 as SGHDT and CDR2 as YYEEEE. The CDR3 extends over 14 amino acids. This chain's CDR3 is CVSSFWVLDYEQYF. CDR3 nucleotide sequence: TGTGTCAGCAGCTTTTGGGTATTAGATTACGAGCAGTACTTC.

V is TRBV6-5 and J is TRBJ1-2; D gene unclear. CDR3 size: 14 residues. Trimming took 5 bases from V and 10 from J, leaving 20 bases between them. The germline gives CDR1 MNHEY, CDR2 SVGAGI. The chain's CDR3 is CASSRRDLEGVYTF. The DNA of the CDR3 is TGTGCCAGCAGTCGCCGGGATCTTGAGGGTGTCTACACCTTC.

This clonotype was found many times. The V and J genes are TRBV5-4 and TRBJ2-7; the match to TRBD2 covers 10 bases. The germline gives CDR1 SGHNT, CDR2 YYREEE (reference sequence). V gave up 4 bases and J gave up 5 bases; unmatched junction bases: 6. The CDR3 loop spans 14 amino acids. This CDR3 is CASSREGLANEQYF. CDR3 coding DNA: TGTGCCAGCAGCCGCGAGGGACTAGCGAACGAGCAGTACTTC. Full variable domain (missing parts from reference TRBV5-4 and TRBJ2-7): ETGVTQSPTHLIKTRGQQVTLRCSSQSGHNTVSWYQQALGQGPQFIFQYYREEENGRGNFPPRFSGLQFPNYSSELNVNALELDDSALYLCASSREGLANEQYFGPGTRLTVT.

V usage is TRBV4-1 and J usage is TRBJ1-5; 8 bases match TRBD1. The J call may be incorrect, as the DNA end agrees better with TRBJ2-3. The germline V gene encodes CDR1 MGHRA and CDR2 YSYEKL. CDR3 length: 16 residues. CDR3 sequence reads: CASSTGGRGLGQPQYF. The CDR3, as DNA: TGCGCCAGCAGCACCGGGGGCAGGGGGCTGGGTCAGCCCCAGTATTTT.

The chain recombines TRBV19 with TRBJ2-3; D tentatively fits TRBD1 or TRBD2 (5 bases each). Looked up from germline, CDR1 is LNHDA and CDR2 is SQIVND (reference sequence). CDR3 length equals 15 residues. V gave up 6 bases and J gave up 0 bases, with 13 bases separating them. In DNA form, the CDR3 reads TGTGCCAGTAGACCGGGACGGTCTAGCACAGATACGCAGTATTTT. Protein product: CASRPGRSSTDTQYF.